This entry lists 13 T cell receptor beta chains sequenced from one sample in a study of cytotoxic CD8 clonotypes in ibrutinib-treated CLL. The method was immunoSEQ multiplex PCR; TCRdb's version includes in-frame clones alone and lacks a portion of them. Among around 310,000 clones listed, 80% were seen once. The sample consisted of PBMCs, taken before ibrutinib treatment. The receptors were sampled from a human donor with chronic lymphocytic leukemia.

This sequence joins TRBV21-1 and TRBJ2-7; the tabulated D call, TRBD2, remains unverified against the DNA. TRBV21-1 is termed a pseudogene. The length of the CDR3 is 12 residues. The CDR3 nucleotides read TGTGCCAGCAGGCCCGTAGCGGGGGAGCAGTACTTC. Translated, it gives CASRPVAGEQYF.

A note on this clone: Different DNA sequences within this sample yield the same CDR3. This chain joins TRBV6-5 and TRBJ1-4; D ambiguous. The germline V gene encodes CDR1 MNHEY and CDR2 SVGAGI. The CDR3 runs to 15 residues. V lost 0 bases and J lost 3, with 8 bases in between. CDR3 DNA: TGTGCCAGCAGTTACTCGGGGTTATCTAATGAAAAACTGTTTTTT. Translated, it gives CASSYSGLSNEKLFF.

This chain joins TRBV5-1 and TRBJ2-2; D is perhaps TRBD2 (5 bases). The V gene's germline CDR1 is SGHRS and CDR2 YFSETQ. CDR3 length: 16 residues. Between the trimmed V and J ends, which lost 6 bases and 6 bases, there was a span of 21 bases. CDR3 coding DNA: TGCGCCAGCAACATTGCGGGCGTGGGAGTCTCCGGGGAGCTGTTTTTT. Protein product: CASNIAGVGVSGELFF.

This chain joins TRBV10-1 and TRBJ2-3; TRBD2 agrees at 10 bases. In germline, CDR1 is WNHNN, CDR2 SYGVQD (reference sequence). V gave up 10 bases and J gave up 0 bases; unmatched junction bases: 7. The CDR3 is 15 amino acids. Here the CDR3 reads CATRTSGLSTDTQYF. In nucleotides, the CDR3 is TGCGCCACCCGGACTAGCGGATTGAGCACAGATACGCAGTATTTT.

V is TRBV5-1 and J is TRBJ1-1; 8 bases align to TRBD1. The CDR3 contains 19 residues. With 2 bases clipped from V and 1 base from J, the junction kept 16 bases outside the gene matches. Germline lookup yields CDR1 SGHRS and CDR2 YFSETQ. CDR3 bases: TGCGCCAGCAGCTTCATGGGCGGGACAGGAGCCGGCGGGAACACTGAAGCTTTCTTT. It codes for CASSFMGGTGAGGNTEAFF.

The chain combines TRBV18 with TRBJ2-7, with 8 positions matching TRBD1. V dropped 6 bases and J dropped 3; count of bases not matched to a gene: 16. Germline V lookup: CDR1 KGHSH, CDR2 LQKENI. The CDR3 is 17 amino acids. The CDR3: CASSLTTGGETNYEQYF. CDR3 DNA sequence: TGTGCCAGCTCCCTAACTACAGGGGGTGAAACCAACTACGAGCAGTACTTC. Looking up the rest from reference TRBV18 and TRBJ2-7 gives the full variable domain: NAGVMQNPRHLVRRRGQEARLRCSPMKGHSHVYWYRQLPEEGLKFMVYLQKENIIDESGMPKERFSAEFPKEGPSILRIQQVVRGDSAAYFCASSLTTGGETNYEQYFGPGTRLTVT.

V gene TRBV7-8 combines with J gene TRBJ2-1; a weak D match, TRBD2 (6 bases). The germline gives CDR1 SGHVS, CDR2 FQNEAQ. V gave up 5 bases and J gave up 5 bases, with 16 bases separating them. This CDR3 region has 15 residues. The CDR3 DNA follows: TGTGCCAGCAGCCCGCCGCGGGGTGCCCACAATGAGCAGTTCTTC. This encodes CASSPPRGAHNEQFF.

The chain employs TRBV5-5 and TRBJ1-4; D remains ambiguous. The ends were cut back, 4 bases at V and 3 bases at J, with 13 bases in the middle. There are 15 residues in the CDR3. Germline-derived CDR1 and CDR2 are SGHKS and YYEKEE (reference sequence). CDR3 sequence reads: CASSPIYGANEKLFF. The CDR3 nucleotides read TGTGCCAGCAGCCCTATCTATGGAGCTAATGAAAAACTGTTTTTT.

In this sample, this clone turned up a few times. V and J are TRBV5-4 and TRBJ2-5; 13 bases agree with TRBD2. CDR1 SGHNT and CDR2 YYREEE come from the germline V gene (reference sequence). Unmatched junction bases numbered 3, after V lost 3 bases and J lost 4 bases. CDR3 size: 15 residues. The DNA of the CDR3 is TGTGCCAGCAGCTCCAGACTAGCGGGAGGAGAGACCCAGTACTTC. The encoded protein is CASSSRLAGGETQYF.

The chain is built from TRBV7-2 and TRBJ2-1; 12 bases line up with TRBD2. Germline-derived CDR1 and CDR2 are SGHTA and FQGNSA. Germline trimming cut 7 bases from V and 9 bases from J; bases unmatched to any gene: 13. This CDR3 has 16 residues. This CDR3 reads CASIESGLAGISEQFF. CDR3 DNA sequence: TGTGCCAGCATCGAATCAGGACTAGCGGGAATTAGTGAGCAGTTCTTC.

There are a few counts of this clone. The V and J genes are TRBV18 and TRBJ2-7; D remains ambiguous. CDR3 length: 12 residues. The germline CDR1 and CDR2 sequences are KGHSH and LQKENI. Trimming removed 3 bases at V and 5 bases at J, with 8 bases between. In nucleotides, the CDR3 is TGTGCCAGCTCACCGCTGGAGCACGAGCAGTACTTC. Translated, it gives CASSPLEHEQYF.

The rearrangement uses TRBV5-1 and TRBJ1-4; TRBD1 is a possible D gene (6 bases). The V and J ends lost 0 bases and 4 bases respectively, with 10 bases between them. Germline V lookup: CDR1 SGHRS, CDR2 YFSETQ. This CDR3 is 15 amino acids long. CDR3 bases: TGCGCCAGCAGCTTGGCGACAGGAGGTAATGAAAAACTGTTTTTT. It specifies CASSLATGGNEKLFF.

V is TRBV2 and J is TRBJ1-2; D ambiguous. Looked up from germline, CDR1 is SNHLY and CDR2 is FYNNEI. Between the trimmed V and J ends, which lost 3 bases and 8 bases, there was a span of 13 bases. CDR3 size: 13 residues. CDR3 sequence: CASSESWERGYTF. CDR3 sequence (DNA): TGTGCCAGCAGTGAGTCATGGGAGAGGGGCTACACCTTC.